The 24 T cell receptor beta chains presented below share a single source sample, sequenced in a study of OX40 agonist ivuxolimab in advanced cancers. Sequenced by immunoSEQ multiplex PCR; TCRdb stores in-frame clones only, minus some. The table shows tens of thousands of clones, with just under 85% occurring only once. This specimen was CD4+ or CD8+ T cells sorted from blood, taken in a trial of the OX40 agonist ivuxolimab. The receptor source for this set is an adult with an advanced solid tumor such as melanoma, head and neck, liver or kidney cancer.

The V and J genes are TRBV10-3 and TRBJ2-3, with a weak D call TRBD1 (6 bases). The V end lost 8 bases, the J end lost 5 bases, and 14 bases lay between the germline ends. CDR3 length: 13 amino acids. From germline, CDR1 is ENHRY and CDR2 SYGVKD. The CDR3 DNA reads TGTGCCATCGGACAGAATATTGGAGATACGCAGTATTTT. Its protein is CAIGQNIGDTQYF.

The DNA for the CDR3 is TGTGCCAGCGGACTAGCGGGAGCGGCAGATACGCAGTATTTT. Translating it yields CASGLAGAADTQYF. The chain combines TRBV27 with TRBJ2-3; 13 bases map to TRBD2. Losses at the gene ends were 8 bases for V and 4 bases for J; bases not matched to a gene: 3. The CDR3 is made up of 14 amino acids. CDR1 and CDR2 (germline): MNHEY, SMNVEV (reference sequence).

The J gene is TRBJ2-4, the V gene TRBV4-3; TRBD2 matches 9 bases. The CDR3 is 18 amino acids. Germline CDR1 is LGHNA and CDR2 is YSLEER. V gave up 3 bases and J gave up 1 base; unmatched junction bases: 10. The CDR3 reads CASSQELAGPGAKNIQYF. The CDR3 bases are TGCGCCAGCAGCCAGGAACTAGCGGGTCCCGGGGCCAAAAACATTCAGTACTTC.

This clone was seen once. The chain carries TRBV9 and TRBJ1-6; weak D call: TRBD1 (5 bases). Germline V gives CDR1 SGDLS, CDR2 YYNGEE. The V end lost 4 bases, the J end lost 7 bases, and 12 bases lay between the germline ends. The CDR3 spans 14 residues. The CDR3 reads CASSSPGTNSPLHF. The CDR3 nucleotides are TGTGCCAGCAGCTCCCCGGGGACGAATTCACCCCTCCACTTT.

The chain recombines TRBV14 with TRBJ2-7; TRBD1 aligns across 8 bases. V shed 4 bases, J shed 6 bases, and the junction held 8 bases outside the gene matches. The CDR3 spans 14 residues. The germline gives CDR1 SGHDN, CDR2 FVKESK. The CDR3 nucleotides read TGTGCCAGCAGCCCGGGGACAGGCCCAGGCGAGCAGTACTTC. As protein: CASSPGTGPGEQYF.

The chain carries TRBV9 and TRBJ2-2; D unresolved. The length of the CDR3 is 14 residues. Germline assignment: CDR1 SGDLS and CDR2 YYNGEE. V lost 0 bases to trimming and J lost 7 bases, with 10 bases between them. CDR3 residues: CASSVDGLVGELFF. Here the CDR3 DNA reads TGTGCCAGCAGCGTAGACGGGTTAGTCGGGGAGCTGTTTTTT.

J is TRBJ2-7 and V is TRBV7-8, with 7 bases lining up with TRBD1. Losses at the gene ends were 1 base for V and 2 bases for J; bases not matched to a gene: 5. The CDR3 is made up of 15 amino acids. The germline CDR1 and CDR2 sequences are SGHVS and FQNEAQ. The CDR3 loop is CASSLGRGSPYEQYV. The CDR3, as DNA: TGTGCCAGCAGCTTAGGCAGGGGGTCTCCCTACGAGCAGTACGTC.

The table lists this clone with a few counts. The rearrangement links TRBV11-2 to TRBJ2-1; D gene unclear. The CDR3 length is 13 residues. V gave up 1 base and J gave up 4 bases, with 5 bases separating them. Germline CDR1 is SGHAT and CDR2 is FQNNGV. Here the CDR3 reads CASSLGGYNEQFF. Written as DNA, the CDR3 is TGTGCCAGCAGCTTAGGGGGTTACAATGAGCAGTTCTTC.

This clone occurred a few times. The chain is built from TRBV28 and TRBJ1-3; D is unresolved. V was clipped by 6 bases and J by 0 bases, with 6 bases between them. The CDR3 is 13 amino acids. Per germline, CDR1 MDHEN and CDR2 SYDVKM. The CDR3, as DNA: TGTGCCAGCAGGGATTTCTCTGGAAACACCATATATTTT. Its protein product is CASRDFSGNTIYF.

CDR3 in amino acids: CASSLRESNQPQHF. In DNA form, the CDR3 reads TGTGCCAGCAGTCTCAGGGAGTCCAATCAGCCCCAGCATTTT. The chain joins TRBV27 to TRBJ1-5; maybe TRBD1 (5 bases). The CDR3 runs to 14 residues. Trimming shortened V by 5 bases and J by 3 bases, and 11 bases separated the two germline ends. Germline-derived CDR1 and CDR2 are MNHEY and SMNVEV (reference sequence).

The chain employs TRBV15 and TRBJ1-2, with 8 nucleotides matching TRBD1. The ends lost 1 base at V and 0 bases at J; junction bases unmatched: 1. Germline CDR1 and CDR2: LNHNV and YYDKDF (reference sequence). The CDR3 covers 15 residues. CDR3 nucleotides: TGTGCCACCAGCAGAGCACAGGGGGCTAACTATGGCTACACCTTC. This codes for CATSRAQGANYGYTF.

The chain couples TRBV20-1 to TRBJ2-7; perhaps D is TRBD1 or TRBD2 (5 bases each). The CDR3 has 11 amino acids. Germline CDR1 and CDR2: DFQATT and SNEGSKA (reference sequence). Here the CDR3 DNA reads TGCACCCAGACGGGACCGCGCGAGCAGTACTTC. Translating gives CTQTGPREQYF.

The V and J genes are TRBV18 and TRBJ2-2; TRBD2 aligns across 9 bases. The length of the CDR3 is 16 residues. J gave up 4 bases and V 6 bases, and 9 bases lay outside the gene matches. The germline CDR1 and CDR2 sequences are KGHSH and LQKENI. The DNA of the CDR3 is TGTGCCAGCTCTTCCGGGCTAGCGGGGTCCACCGGGGAGCTGTTTTTT. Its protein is CASSSGLAGSTGELFF.

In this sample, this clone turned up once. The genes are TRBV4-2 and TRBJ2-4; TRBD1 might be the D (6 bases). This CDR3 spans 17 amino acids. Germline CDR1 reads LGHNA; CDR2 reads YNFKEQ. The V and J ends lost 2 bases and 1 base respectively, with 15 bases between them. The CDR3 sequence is CASSQLGAPVAKNIQYF. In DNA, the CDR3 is TGTGCCAGCAGCCAATTGGGGGCCCCAGTTGCCAAAAACATTCAGTACTTC.

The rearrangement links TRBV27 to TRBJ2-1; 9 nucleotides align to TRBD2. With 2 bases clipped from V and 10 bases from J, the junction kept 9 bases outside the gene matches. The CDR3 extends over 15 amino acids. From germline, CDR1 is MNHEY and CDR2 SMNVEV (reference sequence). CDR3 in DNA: TGTGCCAGCAGTTTACGGCGGGAGGGCCTCGGGGAGCAGTTCTTC. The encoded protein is CASSLRREGLGEQFF.

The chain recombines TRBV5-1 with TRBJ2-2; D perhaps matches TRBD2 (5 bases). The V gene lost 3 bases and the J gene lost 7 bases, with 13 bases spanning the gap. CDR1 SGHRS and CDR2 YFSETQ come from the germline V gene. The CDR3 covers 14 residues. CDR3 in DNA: TGCGCCAGCAGCTGGCCAACAAGCGGCGGGGAGCTGTTTTTT. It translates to CASSWPTSGGELFF.

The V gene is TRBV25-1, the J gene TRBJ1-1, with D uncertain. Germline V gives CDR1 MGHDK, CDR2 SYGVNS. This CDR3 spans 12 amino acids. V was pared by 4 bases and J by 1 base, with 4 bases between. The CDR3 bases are TGTGCCAGCAGTGTGGGGAACACTGAAGCTTTCTTT. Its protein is CASSVGNTEAFF.

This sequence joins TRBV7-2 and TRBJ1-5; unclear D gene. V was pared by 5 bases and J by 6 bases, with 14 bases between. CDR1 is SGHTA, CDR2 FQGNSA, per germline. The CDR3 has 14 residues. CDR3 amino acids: CASSRAGNGQPQHF. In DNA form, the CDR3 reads TGTGCCAGCAGCCGCGCGGGAAACGGTCAGCCCCAGCATTTT. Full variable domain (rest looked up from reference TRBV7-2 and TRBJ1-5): GAGVSQSPSNKVTEKGKDVELRCDPISGHTALYWYRQSLGQGLEFLIYFQGNSAPDKSGLPSDRFSAERTGGSVSTLTIQRTQQEDSAVYLCASSRAGNGQPQHFGDGTRLSIL.

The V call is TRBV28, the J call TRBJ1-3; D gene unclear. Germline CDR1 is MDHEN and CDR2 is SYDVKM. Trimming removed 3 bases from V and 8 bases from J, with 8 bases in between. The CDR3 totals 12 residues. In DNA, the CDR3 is TGTGCCAGCAGTTTCCGGAGGGACACCATATATTTT. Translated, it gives CASSFRRDTIYF.

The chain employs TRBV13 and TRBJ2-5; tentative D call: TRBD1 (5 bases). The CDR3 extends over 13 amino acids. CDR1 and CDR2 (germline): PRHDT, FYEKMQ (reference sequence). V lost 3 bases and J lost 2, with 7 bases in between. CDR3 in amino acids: CASSLDTQETQYF. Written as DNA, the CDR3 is TGTGCCAGCAGCTTGGACACTCAAGAGACCCAGTACTTC.

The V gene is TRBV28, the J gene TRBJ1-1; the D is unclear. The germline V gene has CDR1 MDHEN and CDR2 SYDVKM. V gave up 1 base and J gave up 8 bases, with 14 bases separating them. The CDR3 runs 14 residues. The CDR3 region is CASSLFGGDVEAFF. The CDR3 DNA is TGTGCCAGCAGTTTATTCGGCGGAGATGTGGAAGCTTTCTTT.

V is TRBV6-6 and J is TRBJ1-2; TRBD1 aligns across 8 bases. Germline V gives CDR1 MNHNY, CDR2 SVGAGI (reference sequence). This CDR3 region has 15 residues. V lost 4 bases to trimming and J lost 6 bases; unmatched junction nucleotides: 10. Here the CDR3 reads CASSSIRRTGNGYTF. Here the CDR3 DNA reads TGTGCCAGCAGTTCCATAAGACGGACAGGGAATGGCTACACCTTC.

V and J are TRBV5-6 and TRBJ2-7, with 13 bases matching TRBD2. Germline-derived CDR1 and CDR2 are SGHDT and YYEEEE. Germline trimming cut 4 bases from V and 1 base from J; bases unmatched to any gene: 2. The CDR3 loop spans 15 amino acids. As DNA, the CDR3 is TGTGCCAGCAGCCGGACTAGCGGGAGTTCCTACGAGCAGTACTTC. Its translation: CASSRTSGSSYEQYF.

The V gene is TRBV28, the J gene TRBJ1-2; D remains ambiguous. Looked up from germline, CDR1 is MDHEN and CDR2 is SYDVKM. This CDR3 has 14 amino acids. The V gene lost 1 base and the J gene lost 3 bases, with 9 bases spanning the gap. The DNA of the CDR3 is TGTGCCAGCAGTTTATCCCCAGGCCACTATGGCTACACCTTC. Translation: CASSLSPGHYGYTF.